Here is one T cell receptor beta chain with its context. Antigen unknown. The entry originates in a study of T cell responses to AZD1222 COVID-19 vaccine. Study-wide results and caveats: Spike-specific TCR breadth and depth rose after two AZD1222 doses.

Using immunoSEQ multiplex PCR, the repertoire was profiled, and TCRdb retains in-frame clones only, with some absent. Altogether just over 80,000 clones are present, about 90% being singletons, with the ten largest covering 5% to 6%. The V end lost 2 bases, the J end lost 8 bases, and 12 bases lay between the germline ends. Germline CDR1 and CDR2: MGHRA and YSYEKL. The CDR3 is made up of 14 amino acids. This chain links TRBV4-1 with TRBJ1-4; possibly TRBD1 for D (5 bases). This TCR came from an adult in good health. Sample: peripheral blood, taken on day 0 of AZD1222 vaccination. The CDR3 sequence: CASSQQQEGEKLFF. The CDR3 DNA is TGCGCCAGCAGCCAACAGCAGGAGGGGGAAAAACTGTTTTTT.